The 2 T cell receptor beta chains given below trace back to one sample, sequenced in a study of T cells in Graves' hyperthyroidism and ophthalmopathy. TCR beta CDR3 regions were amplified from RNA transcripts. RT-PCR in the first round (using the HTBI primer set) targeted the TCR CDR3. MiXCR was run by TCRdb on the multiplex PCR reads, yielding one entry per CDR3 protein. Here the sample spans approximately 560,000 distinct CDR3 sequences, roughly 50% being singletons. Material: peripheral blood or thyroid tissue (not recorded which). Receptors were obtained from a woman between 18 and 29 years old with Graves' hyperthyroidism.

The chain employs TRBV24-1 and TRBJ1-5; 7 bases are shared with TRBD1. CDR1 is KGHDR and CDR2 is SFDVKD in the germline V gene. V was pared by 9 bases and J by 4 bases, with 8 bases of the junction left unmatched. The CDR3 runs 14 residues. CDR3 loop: CATSPGQRNQPQHF. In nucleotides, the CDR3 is TGTGCCACCTCCCCGGGACAGCGAAATCAGCCCCAGCATTTT.

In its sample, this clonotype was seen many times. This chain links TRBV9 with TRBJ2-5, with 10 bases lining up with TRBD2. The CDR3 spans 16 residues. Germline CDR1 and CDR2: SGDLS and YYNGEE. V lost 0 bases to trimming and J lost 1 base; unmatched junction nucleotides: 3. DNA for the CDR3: TGTGCCAGCAGCGTAGGGGCTAGCGGGGGCCAAGAGACCCAGTACTTC. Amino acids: CASSVGASGGQETQYF.